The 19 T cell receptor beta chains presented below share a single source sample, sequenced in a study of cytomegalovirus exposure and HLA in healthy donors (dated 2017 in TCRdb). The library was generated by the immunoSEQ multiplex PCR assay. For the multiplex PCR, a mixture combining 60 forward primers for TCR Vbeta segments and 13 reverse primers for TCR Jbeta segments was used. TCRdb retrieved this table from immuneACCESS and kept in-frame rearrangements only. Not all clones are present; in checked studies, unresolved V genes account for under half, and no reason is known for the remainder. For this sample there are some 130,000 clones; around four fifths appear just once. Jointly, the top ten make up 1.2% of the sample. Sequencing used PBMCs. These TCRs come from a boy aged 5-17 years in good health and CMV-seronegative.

CDR3 amino acids: CASSAYFHQPQHF. In nucleotides, the CDR3 is TGTGCCAGCAGTGCCTACTTCCATCAGCCCCAGCATTTT. This chain joins TRBV6-5 and TRBJ1-5; D is undetermined. V dropped 5 bases and J dropped 5 bases, with 10 bases sitting between them. The V gene's germline CDR1 is MNHEY and CDR2 SVGAGI. The CDR3 extends over 13 amino acids.

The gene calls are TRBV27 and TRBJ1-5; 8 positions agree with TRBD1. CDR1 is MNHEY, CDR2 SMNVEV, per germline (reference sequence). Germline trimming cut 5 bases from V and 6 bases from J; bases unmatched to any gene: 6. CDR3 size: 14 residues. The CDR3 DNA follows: TGTGCCAGCAGTGTCCAGACAGGGGTTCAGCCCCAGCATTTT. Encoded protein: CASSVQTGVQPQHF.

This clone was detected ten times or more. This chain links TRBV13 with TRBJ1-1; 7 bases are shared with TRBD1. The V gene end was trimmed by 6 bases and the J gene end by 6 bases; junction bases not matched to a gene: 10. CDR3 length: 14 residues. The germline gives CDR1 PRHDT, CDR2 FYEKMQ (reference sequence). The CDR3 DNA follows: TGTGCCAGCAGGGAAAGGGGGCGCCGCGCTGAAGCTTTCTTT. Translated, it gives CASRERGRRAEAFF.

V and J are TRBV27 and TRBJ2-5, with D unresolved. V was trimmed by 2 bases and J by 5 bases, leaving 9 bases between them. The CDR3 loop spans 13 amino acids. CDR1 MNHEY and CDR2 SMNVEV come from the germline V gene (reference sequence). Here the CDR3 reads CASSLALQETQYF. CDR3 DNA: TGTGCCAGCAGTTTAGCTTTACAGGAGACCCAGTACTTC.

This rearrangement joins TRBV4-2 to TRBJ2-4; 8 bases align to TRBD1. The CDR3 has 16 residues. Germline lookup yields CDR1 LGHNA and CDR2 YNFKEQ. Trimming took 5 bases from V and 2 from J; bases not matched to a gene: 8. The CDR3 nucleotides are TGTGCCAGCAGCGCCTCAGGGGGCGCTTCCAAAAACATTCAGTACTTC. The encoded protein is CASSASGGASKNIQYF.

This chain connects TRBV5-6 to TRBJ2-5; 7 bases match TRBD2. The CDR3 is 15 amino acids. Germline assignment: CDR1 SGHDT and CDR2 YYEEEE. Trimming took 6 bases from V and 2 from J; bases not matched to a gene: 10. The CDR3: CASNGLGLEQETQYF. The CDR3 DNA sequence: TGTGCCAGCAACGGCCTTGGACTAGAACAAGAGACCCAGTACTTC.

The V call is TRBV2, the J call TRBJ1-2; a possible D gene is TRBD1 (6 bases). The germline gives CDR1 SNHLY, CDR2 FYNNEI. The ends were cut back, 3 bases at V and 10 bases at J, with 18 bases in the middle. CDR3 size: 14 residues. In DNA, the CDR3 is TGTGCCAGCAGTGAGGGAACAGGGCCATGCTCCTACACCTTC. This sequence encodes CASSEGTGPCSYTF. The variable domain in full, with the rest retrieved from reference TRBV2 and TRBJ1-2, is EPEVTQTPSHQVTQMGQEVILRCVPISNHLYFYWYRQILGQKVEFLVSFYNNEISEKSEIFDDQFSVERPDGSNFTLKIRSTKLEDSAMYFCASSEGTGPCSYTFGSGTRLTVV.

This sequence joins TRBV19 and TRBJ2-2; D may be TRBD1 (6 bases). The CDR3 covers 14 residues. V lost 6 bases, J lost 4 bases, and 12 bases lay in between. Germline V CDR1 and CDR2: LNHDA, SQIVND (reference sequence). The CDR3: CASSITGITGELFF. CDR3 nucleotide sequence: TGTGCCAGTAGCATAACAGGGATCACCGGGGAGCTGTTTTTT.

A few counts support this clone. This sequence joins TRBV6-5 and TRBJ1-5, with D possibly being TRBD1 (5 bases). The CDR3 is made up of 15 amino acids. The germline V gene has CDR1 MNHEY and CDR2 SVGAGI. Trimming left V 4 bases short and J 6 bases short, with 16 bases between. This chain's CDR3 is CASSLDTLGRQPQHF. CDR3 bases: TGTGCCAGCAGTTTGGACACCCTCGGGCGTCAGCCCCAGCATTTT.

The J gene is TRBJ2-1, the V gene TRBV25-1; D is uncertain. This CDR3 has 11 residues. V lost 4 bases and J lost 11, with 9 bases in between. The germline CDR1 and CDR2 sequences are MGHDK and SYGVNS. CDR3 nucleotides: TGTGCCAGCAGTGTAACGTACAAGCAGTTCTTC. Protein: CASSVTYKQFF.

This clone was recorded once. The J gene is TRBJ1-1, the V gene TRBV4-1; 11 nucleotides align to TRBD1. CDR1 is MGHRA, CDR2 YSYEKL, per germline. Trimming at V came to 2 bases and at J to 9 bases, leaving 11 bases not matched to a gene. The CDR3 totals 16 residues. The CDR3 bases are TGCGCCAGCAGCCAACTGTTAGGACAGGGGGCTAAAAAAGCTTTCTTT. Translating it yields CASSQLLGQGAKKAFF.

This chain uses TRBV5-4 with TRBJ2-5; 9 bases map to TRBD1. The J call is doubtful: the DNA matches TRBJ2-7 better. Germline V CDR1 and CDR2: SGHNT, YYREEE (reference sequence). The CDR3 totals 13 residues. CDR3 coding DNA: TGTGCCAGCAGTTTGACAGGGGGGTACGAGCAGTACTTC. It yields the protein CASSLTGGYEQYF.

CDR3 DNA: TGTGCCAGCAGCCAGGGGTTCGGGATAGAGACCCAGTACTTC. Encoded protein: CASSQGFGIETQYF. The chain carries TRBV4-2 and TRBJ2-5; the D gene is possibly TRBD2 (5 bases). Trimming cost V 3 bases and J 4 bases, with 12 bases left between them. The CDR3 has 14 amino acids. The germline gives CDR1 LGHNA, CDR2 YNFKEQ.

The CDR3 loop is CASSLASGREQYF. The CDR3 coding sequence is TGTGCCAGCAGCTTGGCTAGCGGGAGGGAGCAGTACTTC. The chain has TRBV5-4 and TRBJ2-7, with TRBD2 matching over 11 bases. The CDR3 contains 13 residues. The V segment lost 0 bases and the J segment 7 bases; nucleotides outside the gene matches: 0. Germline V CDR1 and CDR2: SGHNT, YYREEE (reference sequence).

The CDR3 DNA is TGCAGCGTTGACGAGAGCTCGGGAAACACCATATATTTT. Amino acid sequence: CSVDESSGNTIYF. This chain uses TRBV29-1 with TRBJ1-3, with unresolved D. V was cut by 3 bases and J by 4 bases, with 10 bases left in between. The CDR3 spans 13 residues. Germline V lookup: CDR1 SQVTM, CDR2 ANQGSEA.

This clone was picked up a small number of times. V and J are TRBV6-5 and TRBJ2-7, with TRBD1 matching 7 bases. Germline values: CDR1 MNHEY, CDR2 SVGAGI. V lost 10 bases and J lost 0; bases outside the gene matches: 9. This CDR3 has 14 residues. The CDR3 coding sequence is TGTGCCACCTACAGGGGCCCGAGCTCCTACGAGCAGTACTTC. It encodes CATYRGPSSYEQYF.

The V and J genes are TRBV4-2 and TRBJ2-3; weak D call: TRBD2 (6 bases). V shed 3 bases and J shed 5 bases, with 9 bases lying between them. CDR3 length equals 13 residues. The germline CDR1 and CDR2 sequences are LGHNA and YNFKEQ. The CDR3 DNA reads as TGTGCCAGCAGCCAGCGGGACTTAGATACGCAGTATTTT. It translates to CASSQRDLDTQYF.

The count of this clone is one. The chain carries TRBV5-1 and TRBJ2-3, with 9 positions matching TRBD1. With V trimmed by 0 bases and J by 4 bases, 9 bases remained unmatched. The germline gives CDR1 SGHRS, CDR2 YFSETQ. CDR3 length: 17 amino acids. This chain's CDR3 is CASSLGGTGLPPDTQYF. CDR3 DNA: TGCGCCAGCAGCTTGGGGGGGACAGGGCTCCCCCCAGATACGCAGTATTTT.

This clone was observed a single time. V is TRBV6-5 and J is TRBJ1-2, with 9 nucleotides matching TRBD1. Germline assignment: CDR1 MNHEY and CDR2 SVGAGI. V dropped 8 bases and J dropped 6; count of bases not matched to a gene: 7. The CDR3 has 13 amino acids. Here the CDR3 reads CASRTGTGNGYTF. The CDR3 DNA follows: TGTGCCAGCCGTACCGGGACAGGGAATGGCTACACCTTC.